This TCR beta chain was retrieved from a study of blood T cell repertoires in COVID-19. Across the study: Material from acute and convalescent COVID-19 was sourced from the United States, Italy and Spain. Sample material is recorded as cDNA or gDNA derived from T cells, B-cell-depleted T cells, or PBMCs.

Under the authors' procedure: The authors estimated nucleated cell counts from reference gene primer amplification. TCRdb's table, derived via immunoSEQ multiplex PCR, lists solely in-frame clones and lacks some. The V and J calls and clone size were taken over from that table, and D and trimming were inferred from the DNA. The sample holds just over 150,000 clones, about 93% seen once. This TCR was recovered from a woman in her 50s with acute or convalescent COVID-19. Sequences were obtained from peripheral blood.

The CDR3 sequence is CASSDWKQGSPEAFF. The CDR3 DNA follows: TGTGCCAGCAGTGATTGGAAACAGGGCAGCCCTGAAGCTTTCTTT. This chain joins TRBV25-1 and TRBJ1-1, with a weak D call TRBD1 (6 bases). Deletions cut 3 bases from V and 6 bases from J, with 17 bases between. This CDR3 is 15 amino acids long. The germline gives CDR1 MGHDK, CDR2 SYGVNS.